One sample yielded the 13 T cell receptor beta chains listed below, sequenced in a study of blood T cell repertoires in COVID-19. Clones were read by immunoSEQ multiplex PCR, and TCRdb kept only the in-frame ones, dropping some. The sample lists about 140,000 clones; around 73% were seen once. The sample taken for sequencing was peripheral blood. These receptors were obtained from a woman in her forties or fifties with active or convalescent COVID-19.

The chain has TRBV28 and TRBJ2-5, with D perhaps matching TRBD2 (6 bases). In germline, CDR1 is MDHEN, CDR2 SYDVKM. The CDR3 has 13 amino acids. Trimming stripped 3 bases from V and 2 bases from J, with 7 bases between. CDR3 amino acids: CASSFGRQETQYF. The CDR3, as DNA: TGTGCCAGCAGTTTTGGGAGGCAAGAGACCCAGTACTTC. Variable domain in full (rest from reference TRBV28 and TRBJ2-5): DVKVTQSSRYLVKRTGEKVFLECVQDMDHENMFWYRQDPGLGLRLIYFSYDVKMKEKGDIPEGYSVSREKKERFSLILESASTNQTSMYLCASSFGRQETQYFGPGTRLLVL.

This clone was seen once. The chain carries TRBV6-5 and TRBJ1-2; 11 bases line up with TRBD1. Per the germline V gene, CDR1 is MNHEY and CDR2 is SVGAGI. Trimming took 6 bases from V and 4 from J; bases not matched to a gene: 4. The CDR3 consists of 14 residues. The CDR3 spells CASRDRGLGYGYTF. In DNA, the CDR3 is TGTGCCAGCAGGGACAGGGGGCTGGGCTATGGCTACACCTTC.

The chain employs TRBV6-5 and TRBJ1-3; a weak D match, TRBD1 (6 bases). V dropped 5 bases and J dropped 4 bases, with 15 bases sitting between them. Germline V gives CDR1 MNHEY, CDR2 SVGAGI. The CDR3 is made up of 15 amino acids. The CDR3 DNA reads TGTGCCAGCAGTCGGACAGACGACGCAGGAAACACCATATATTTT. Translating gives CASSRTDDAGNTIYF.

The chain is built from TRBV5-4 and TRBJ2-7, with 10 bases fitting TRBD2. The germline gives CDR1 SGHNT, CDR2 YYREEE (reference sequence). Losses at the gene ends were 4 bases for V and 5 bases for J; bases not matched to a gene: 6. This CDR3 comprises 14 residues. The CDR3 bases are TGTGCCAGCAGCCTTAGCGGGAGGTGGGACGAGCAGTACTTC. Its protein is CASSLSGRWDEQYF. Full variable domain (rest looked up from reference TRBV5-4 and TRBJ2-7): ETGVTQSPTHLIKTRGQQVTLRCSSQSGHNTVSWYQQALGQGPQFIFQYYREEENGRGNFPPRFSGLQFPNYSSELNVNALELDDSALYLCASSLSGRWDEQYFGPGTRLTVT.

This chain links TRBV7-2 with TRBJ1-3; the match to TRBD1 covers 8 bases. The length of the CDR3 is 15 residues. V lost 3 bases, J lost 4 bases, and 5 bases stayed unmatched. CDR1 is SGHTA, CDR2 FQGNSA, per germline. The CDR3 nucleotides read TGTGCCAGCAGCTTGACCCAGGGGGCCGGAAACACCATATATTTT. Protein product: CASSLTQGAGNTIYF.

The chain uses TRBV11-2 and TRBJ1-1, with D possibly TRBD1 on 5 matching bases. Trimming took 0 bases from V and 7 from J, leaving 9 bases between them. Germline CDR1 and CDR2: SGHAT and FQNNGV. The CDR3 totals 13 residues. DNA for the CDR3: TGTGCCAGCAGCTTAGAAAGGGGCAGTGAAGCTTTCTTT. Protein product: CASSLERGSEAFF.

This sequence joins TRBV4-2 and TRBJ2-2; the match to TRBD1 covers 7 bases. CDR1 LGHNA and CDR2 YNFKEQ come from the germline V gene. The CDR3 loop spans 17 amino acids. V shed 1 base, J shed 3 bases, and the junction held 8 bases outside the gene matches. The CDR3 loop is CASSQALGGAYTGELFF. In DNA form, the CDR3 reads TGTGCCAGCAGCCAAGCGTTAGGGGGCGCGTACACCGGGGAGCTGTTTTTT.

This chain connects TRBV7-2 to TRBJ2-7; D unclear. This CDR3 region has 15 residues. V gave up 4 bases and J gave up 3 bases, with 16 bases separating them. Germline CDR1 reads SGHTA; CDR2 reads FQGNSA. CDR3 nucleotides: TGTGCCAGCAGCTCAGCCGGTACTTACCTCTACGAGCAGTACTTC. Its translation is CASSSAGTYLYEQYF.

CDR3 nucleotides: TGTGCCAGCAGCCGGACTCGGGACACTGAAGCTTTCTTT. Its protein is CASSRTRDTEAFF. J is TRBJ1-1 and V is TRBV7-8; the D is unclear. The germline V gene has CDR1 SGHVS and CDR2 FQNEAQ. Between the trimmed V and J ends, which lost 5 bases and 3 bases, there was a span of 10 bases. The CDR3 has 13 residues.

The rearrangement joins TRBV28 to TRBJ1-2; D might be TRBD1 (5 bases). The germline V gene has CDR1 MDHEN and CDR2 SYDVKM. V shed 1 base and J shed 6 bases, with 12 bases lying between them. The CDR3 has 14 residues. The CDR3 DNA sequence: TGTGCCAGCAGTTTATCCCCCGGACATGATGGCTACACCTTC. This translates into CASSLSPGHDGYTF.

This clone came up once. The genes are TRBV7-8 and TRBJ2-7, with 11 bases fitting TRBD2. The J segment lost 4 bases and the V segment lost 3 bases, leaving 2 bases of the junction unmatched. Germline V gene sequence: CDR1 SGHVS, CDR2 FQNEAQ. This CDR3 is built from 14 residues. The CDR3 loop is CASSLIAGGYEQYF. The CDR3 DNA is TGTGCCAGCAGCTTGATAGCGGGAGGGTACGAGCAGTACTTC.

This clone was seen a handful of times. The chain couples TRBV24-1 to TRBJ2-1; 8 bases are a match to TRBD1. From germline, CDR1 is KGHDR and CDR2 SFDVKD. V shed 3 bases and J 3 bases; nucleotides not matched to a gene: 9. CDR3 length: 17 residues. CDR3 protein: CATSDPPGTGHYNEQFF. In DNA, the CDR3 is TGTGCCACCAGTGATCCGCCCGGGACAGGACACTACAATGAGCAGTTCTTC.

The chain uses TRBV5-4 and TRBJ1-5, with no clear D. The CDR3 is made up of 12 amino acids. Germline V gene sequence: CDR1 SGHNT, CDR2 YYREEE (reference sequence). The germline V and J ends were trimmed by 0 bases and 6 bases, with 4 bases remaining between them. The DNA for the CDR3 is TGTGCCAGCAGCTTGGACGGTCAGCCCCAGCATTTT. Protein product: CASSLDGQPQHF. Drawing the rest from reference TRBV5-4 and TRBJ1-5, the complete variable domain is ETGVTQSPTHLIKTRGQQVTLRCSSQSGHNTVSWYQQALGQGPQFIFQYYREEENGRGNFPPRFSGLQFPNYSSELNVNALELDDSALYLCASSLDGQPQHFGDGTRLSIL.